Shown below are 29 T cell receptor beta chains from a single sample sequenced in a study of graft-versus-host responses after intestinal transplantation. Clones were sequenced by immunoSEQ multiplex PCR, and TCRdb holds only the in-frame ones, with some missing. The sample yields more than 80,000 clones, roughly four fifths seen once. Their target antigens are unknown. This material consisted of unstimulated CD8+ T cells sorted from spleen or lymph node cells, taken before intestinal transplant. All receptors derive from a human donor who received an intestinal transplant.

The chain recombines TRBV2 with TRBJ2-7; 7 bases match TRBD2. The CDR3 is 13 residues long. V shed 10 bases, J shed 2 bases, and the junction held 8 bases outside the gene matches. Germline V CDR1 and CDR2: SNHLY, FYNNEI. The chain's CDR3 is CANRLAVPYEQYF. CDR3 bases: TGTGCCAACAGACTAGCAGTCCCCTACGAGCAGTACTTC.

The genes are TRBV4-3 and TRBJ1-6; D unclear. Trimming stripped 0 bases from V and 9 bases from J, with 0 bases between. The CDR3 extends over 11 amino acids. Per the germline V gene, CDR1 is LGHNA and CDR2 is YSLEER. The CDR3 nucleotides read TGCGCCAGCAGCCAAGATTCACCCCTCCACTTT. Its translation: CASSQDSPLHF.

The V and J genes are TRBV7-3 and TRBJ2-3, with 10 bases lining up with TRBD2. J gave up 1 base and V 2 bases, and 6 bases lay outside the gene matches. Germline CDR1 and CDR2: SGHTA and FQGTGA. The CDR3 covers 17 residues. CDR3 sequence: CASSLSGTSGGTDTQYF. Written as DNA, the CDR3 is TGTGCCAGCAGCTTATCCGGAACTAGCGGGGGCACAGATACGCAGTATTTT.

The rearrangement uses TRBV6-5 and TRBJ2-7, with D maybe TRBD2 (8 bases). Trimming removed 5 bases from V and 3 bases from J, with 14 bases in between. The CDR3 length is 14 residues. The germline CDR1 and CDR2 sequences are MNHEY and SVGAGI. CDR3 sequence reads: CASSPGGLGYEQYF. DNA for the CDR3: TGTGCCAGCAGTCCAGGGGGACTAGGCTACGAGCAGTACTTC.

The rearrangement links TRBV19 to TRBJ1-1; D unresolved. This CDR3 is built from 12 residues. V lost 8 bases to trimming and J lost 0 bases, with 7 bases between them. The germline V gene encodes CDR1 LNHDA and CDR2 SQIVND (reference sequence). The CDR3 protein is CASPQMNTEAFF. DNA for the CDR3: TGTGCCAGTCCCCAGATGAACACTGAAGCTTTCTTT. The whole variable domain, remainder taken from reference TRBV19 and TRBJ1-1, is DGGITQSPKYLFRKEGQNVTLSCEQNLNHDAMYWYRQDPGQGLRLIYYSQIVNDFQKGDIAEGYSVSREKKESFPLTVTSAQKNPTAFYLCASPQMNTEAFFGQGTRLTVV.

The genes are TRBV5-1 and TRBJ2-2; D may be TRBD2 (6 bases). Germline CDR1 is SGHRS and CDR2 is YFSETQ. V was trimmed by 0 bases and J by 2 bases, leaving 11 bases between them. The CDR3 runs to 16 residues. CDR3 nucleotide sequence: TGCGCCAGCAGCTTGGGTCCGGGACTTAACACCGGGGAGCTGTTTTTT. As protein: CASSLGPGLNTGELFF. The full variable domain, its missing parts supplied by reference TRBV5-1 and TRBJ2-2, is KAGVTQTPRYLIKTRGQQVTLSCSPISGHRSVSWYQQTPGQGLQFLFEYFSETQRNKGNFPGRFSGRQFSNSRSEMNVSTLELGDSALYLCASSLGPGLNTGELFFGEGSRLTVL.

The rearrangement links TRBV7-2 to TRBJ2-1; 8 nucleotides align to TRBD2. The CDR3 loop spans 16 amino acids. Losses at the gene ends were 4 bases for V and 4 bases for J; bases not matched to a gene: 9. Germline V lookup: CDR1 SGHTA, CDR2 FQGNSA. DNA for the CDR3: TGTGCCAGCAGCTCCACAGCGGGGGCTTTGTACAATGAGCAGTTCTTC. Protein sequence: CASSSTAGALYNEQFF.

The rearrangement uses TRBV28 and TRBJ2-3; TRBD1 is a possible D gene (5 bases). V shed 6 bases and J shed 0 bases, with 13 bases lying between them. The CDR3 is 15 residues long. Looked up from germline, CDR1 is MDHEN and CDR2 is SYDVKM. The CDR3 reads CASRLDSSSTDTQYF. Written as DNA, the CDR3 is TGTGCCAGCAGACTCGACAGTTCTAGCACAGATACGCAGTATTTT.

The CDR3 reads CASRPNRVVDNEQFF. The CDR3, as DNA: TGCGCCAGCCGACCGAACAGGGTGGTGGACAATGAGCAGTTCTTC. The rearrangement uses TRBV5-1 and TRBJ2-1, with D perhaps matching TRBD1 (6 bases). From germline, CDR1 is SGHRS and CDR2 YFSETQ. The CDR3 has 15 amino acids. V lost 7 bases and J lost 5, with 19 bases in between. The variable domain in full, completed from reference TRBV5-1 and TRBJ2-1, reads KAGVTQTPRYLIKTRGQQVTLSCSPISGHRSVSWYQQTPGQGLQFLFEYFSETQRNKGNFPGRFSGRQFSNSRSEMNVSTLELGDSALYLCASRPNRVVDNEQFFGPGTRLTVL.

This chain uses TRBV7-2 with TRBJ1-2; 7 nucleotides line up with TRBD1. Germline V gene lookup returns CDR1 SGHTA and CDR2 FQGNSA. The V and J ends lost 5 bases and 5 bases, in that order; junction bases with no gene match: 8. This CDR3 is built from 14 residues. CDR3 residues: CASSEWTGPYGYTF. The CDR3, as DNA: TGTGCCAGCAGCGAATGGACAGGTCCATATGGCTACACCTTC.

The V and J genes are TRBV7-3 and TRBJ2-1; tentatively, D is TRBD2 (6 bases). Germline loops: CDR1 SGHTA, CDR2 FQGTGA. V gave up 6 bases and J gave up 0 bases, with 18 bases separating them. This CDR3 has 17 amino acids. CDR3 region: CASSRNGGLSSYNEQFF. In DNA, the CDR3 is TGTGCCAGCAGTAGAAACGGGGGTCTCAGCTCCTACAATGAGCAGTTCTTC.

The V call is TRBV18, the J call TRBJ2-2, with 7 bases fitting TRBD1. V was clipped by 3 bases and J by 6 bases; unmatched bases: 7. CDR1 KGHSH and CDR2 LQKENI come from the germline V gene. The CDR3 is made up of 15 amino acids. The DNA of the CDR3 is TGTGCCAGCTCACCCCGACAGGGTTACTCCGGGGAGCTGTTTTTT. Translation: CASSPRQGYSGELFF.

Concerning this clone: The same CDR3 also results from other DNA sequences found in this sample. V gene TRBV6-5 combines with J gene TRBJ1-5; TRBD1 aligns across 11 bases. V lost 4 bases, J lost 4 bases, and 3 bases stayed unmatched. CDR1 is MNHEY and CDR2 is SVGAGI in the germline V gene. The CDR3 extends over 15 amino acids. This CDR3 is CASSSGTGGNQPQHF. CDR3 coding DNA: TGTGCCAGCAGTTCCGGGACAGGGGGTAATCAGCCCCAGCATTTT.

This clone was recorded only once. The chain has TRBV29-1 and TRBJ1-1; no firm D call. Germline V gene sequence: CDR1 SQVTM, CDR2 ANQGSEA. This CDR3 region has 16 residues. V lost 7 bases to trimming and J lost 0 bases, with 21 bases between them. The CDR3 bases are TGCAGCGGCCGGGGAGCCCGGGTGGGCATGAACACTGAAGCTTTCTTT. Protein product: CSGRGARVGMNTEAFF.

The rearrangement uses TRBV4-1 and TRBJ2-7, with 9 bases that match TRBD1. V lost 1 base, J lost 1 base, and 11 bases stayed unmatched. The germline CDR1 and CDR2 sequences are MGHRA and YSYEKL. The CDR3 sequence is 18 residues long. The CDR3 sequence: CASSQVQPRQGVSYEQYF. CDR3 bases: TGCGCCAGCAGCCAAGTCCAACCCCGACAGGGGGTTTCCTACGAGCAGTACTTC.

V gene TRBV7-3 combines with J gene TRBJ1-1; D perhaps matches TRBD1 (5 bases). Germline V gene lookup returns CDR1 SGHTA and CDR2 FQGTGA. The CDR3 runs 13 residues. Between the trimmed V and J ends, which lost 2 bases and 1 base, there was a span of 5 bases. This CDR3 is CASSLQGNTEAFF. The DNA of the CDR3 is TGTGCCAGCAGCTTACAGGGGAACACTGAAGCTTTCTTT.

Written as DNA, the CDR3 is TGTGCCAGCAGTTACGGGACAGGAGGAGGGACCCAGTACTTC. Amino acids: CASSYGTGGGTQYF. The rearrangement uses TRBV6-5 and TRBJ2-5; 8 bases line up with TRBD1. V shed 2 bases and J 7 bases; nucleotides not matched to a gene: 6. Germline-derived CDR1 and CDR2 are MNHEY and SVGAGI. This CDR3 has 14 amino acids.

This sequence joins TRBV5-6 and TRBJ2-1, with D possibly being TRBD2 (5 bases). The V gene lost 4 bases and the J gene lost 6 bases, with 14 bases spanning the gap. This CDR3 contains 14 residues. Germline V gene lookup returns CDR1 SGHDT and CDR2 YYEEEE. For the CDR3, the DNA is TGTGCCAGCAGCCAGGACGGCGCGGGCAATGAGCAGTTCTTC. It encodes CASSQDGAGNEQFF.

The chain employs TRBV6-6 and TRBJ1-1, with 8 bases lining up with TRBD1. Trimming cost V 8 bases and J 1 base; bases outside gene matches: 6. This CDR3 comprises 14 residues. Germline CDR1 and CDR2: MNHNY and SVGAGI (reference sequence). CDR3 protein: CASWGGTGNTEAFF. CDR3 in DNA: TGTGCCAGCTGGGGGGGGACAGGGAACACTGAAGCTTTCTTT.

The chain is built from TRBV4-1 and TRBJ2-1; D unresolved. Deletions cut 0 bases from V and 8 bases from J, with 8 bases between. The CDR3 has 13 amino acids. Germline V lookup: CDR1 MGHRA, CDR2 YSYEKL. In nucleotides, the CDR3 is TGCGCCAGCAGCCAAGATTTAGAGGATGAGCAGTTCTTC. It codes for CASSQDLEDEQFF.

The CDR3 DNA reads TGTGCCAGCAGTTACCCGGTCTTGCAGGGCACCGGGGAGCTGTTTTTT. Translation gives CASSYPVLQGTGELFF. The chain combines TRBV6-6 with TRBJ2-2; D might be TRBD1 (5 bases). Per germline, CDR1 MNHNY and CDR2 SVGAGI (reference sequence). The V end was cut by 2 bases, the J end by 4 bases, with 14 bases between. The CDR3 runs to 16 residues.

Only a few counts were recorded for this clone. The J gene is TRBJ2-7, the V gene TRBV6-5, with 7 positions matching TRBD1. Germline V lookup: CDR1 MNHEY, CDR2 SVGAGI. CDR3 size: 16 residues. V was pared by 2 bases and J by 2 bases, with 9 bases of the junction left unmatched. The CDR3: CASSYLTRTGPYEQYF. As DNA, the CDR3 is TGTGCCAGCAGTTACCTCACCCGGACAGGTCCCTACGAGCAGTACTTC.

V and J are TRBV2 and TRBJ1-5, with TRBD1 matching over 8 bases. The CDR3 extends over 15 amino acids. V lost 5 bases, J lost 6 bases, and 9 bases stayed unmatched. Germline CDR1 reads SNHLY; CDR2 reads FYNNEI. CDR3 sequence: CASSLQGVLGQPQHF. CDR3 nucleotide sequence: TGTGCCAGCAGTCTACAGGGGGTCTTAGGTCAGCCCCAGCATTTT. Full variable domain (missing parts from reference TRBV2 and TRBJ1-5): EPEVTQTPSHQVTQMGQEVILRCVPISNHLYFYWYRQILGQKVEFLVSFYNNEISEKSEIFDDQFSVERPDGSNFTLKIRSTKLEDSAMYFCASSLQGVLGQPQHFGDGTRLSIL.

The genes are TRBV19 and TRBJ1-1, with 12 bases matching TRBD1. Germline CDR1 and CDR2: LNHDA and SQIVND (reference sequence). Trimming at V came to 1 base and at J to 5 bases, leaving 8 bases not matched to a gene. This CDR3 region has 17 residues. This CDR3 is CASSIVKGQGAATEAFF. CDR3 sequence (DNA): TGTGCCAGTAGTATAGTGAAGGGACAGGGGGCCGCTACTGAAGCTTTCTTT.

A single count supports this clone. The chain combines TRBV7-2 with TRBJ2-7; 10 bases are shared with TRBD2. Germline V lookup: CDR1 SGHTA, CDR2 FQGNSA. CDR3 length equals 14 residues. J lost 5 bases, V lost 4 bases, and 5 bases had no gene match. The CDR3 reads CASSYTSGAHEQYF. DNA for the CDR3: TGTGCCAGCAGCTATACTAGCGGGGCCCACGAGCAGTACTTC.

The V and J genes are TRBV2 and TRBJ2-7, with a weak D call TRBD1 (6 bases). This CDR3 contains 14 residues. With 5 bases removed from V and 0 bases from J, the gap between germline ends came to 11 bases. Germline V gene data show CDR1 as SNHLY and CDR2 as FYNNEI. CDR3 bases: TGTGCCAGCAGTCCCGTCAGGGGCTCCTACGAGCAGTACTTC. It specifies CASSPVRGSYEQYF.

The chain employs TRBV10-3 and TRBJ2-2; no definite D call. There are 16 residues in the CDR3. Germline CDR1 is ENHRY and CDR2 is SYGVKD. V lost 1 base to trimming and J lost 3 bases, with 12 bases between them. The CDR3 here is CAISEYQDTDTGELFF. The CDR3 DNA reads TGTGCCATCAGTGAGTACCAAGACACCGACACCGGGGAGCTGTTTTTT.

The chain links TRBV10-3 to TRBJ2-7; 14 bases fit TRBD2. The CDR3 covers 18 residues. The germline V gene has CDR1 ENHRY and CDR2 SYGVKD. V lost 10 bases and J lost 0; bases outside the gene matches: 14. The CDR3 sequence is CATETGTSGSLGSYEQYF. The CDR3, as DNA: TGTGCCACCGAAACCGGGACTAGCGGGAGTCTAGGCTCCTACGAGCAGTACTTC.

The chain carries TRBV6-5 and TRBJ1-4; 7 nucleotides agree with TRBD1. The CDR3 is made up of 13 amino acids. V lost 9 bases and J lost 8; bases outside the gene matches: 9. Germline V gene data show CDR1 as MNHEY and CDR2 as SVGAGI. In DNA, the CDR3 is TGTGCCAGTCACAGGGGAGGTTCAGAAAAACTGTTTTTT. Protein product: CASHRGGSEKLFF.